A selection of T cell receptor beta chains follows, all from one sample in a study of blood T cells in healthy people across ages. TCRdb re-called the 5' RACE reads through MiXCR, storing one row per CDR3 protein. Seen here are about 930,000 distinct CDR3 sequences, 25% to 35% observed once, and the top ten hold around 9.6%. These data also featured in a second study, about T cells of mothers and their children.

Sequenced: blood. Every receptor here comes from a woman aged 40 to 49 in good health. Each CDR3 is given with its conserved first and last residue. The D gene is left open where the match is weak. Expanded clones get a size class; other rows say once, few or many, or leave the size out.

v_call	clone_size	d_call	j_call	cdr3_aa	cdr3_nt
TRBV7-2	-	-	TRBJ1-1	CASSPARTDYLGAFF	TGTGCCAGCAGCCCGGCTAGGACGGATTATCTTGGAGCTTTCTTT
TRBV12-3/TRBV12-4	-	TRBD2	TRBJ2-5	CASSLRASGAKTQYF	TGTGCCAGCAGTTTACGGGCTAGCGGGGCAAAGACCCAGTACTTC
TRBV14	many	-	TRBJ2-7	CASSQWGSSYEQYF	TGTGCCAGCAGCCAATGGGGTTCCTCCTACGAGCAGTACTTC
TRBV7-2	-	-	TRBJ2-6	CASSSSHSSGANVLTF	TGTGCCAGCAGCTCGAGCCACAGCTCTGGGGCCAACGTCCTGACTTTC
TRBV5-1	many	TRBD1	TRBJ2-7	CASSLATSRDRAYEQYF	TGCGCCAGCAGCTTGGCCACTTCCCGGGACAGGGCCTACGAGCAGTACTTC
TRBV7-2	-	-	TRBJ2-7	CASSSADWTRGEQYF	TGTGCCAGCAGCTCAGCCGACTGGACGCGGGGCGAGCAGTACTTC
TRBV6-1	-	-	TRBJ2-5	CASSNNRDQETQYF	TGTGCCAGCAGTAATAACCGGGACCAAGAGACCCAGTACTTC
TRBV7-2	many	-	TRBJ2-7	CASSIASYEQYF	TGTGCCAGCAGCATAGCCAGCTACGAGCAGTACTTC
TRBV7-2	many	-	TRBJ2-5	CASSLDGEQETQYF	TGTGCCAGCAGCTTAGACGGGGAACAAGAGACCCAGTACTTC
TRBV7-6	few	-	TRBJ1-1	CASSLAGRMTEAFF	TGTGCCAGCAGCTTAGCGGGACGGATGACTGAAGCTTTCTTT
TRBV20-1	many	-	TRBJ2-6	CSAGTSGANVLTF	TGCAGTGCCGGGACCTCTGGGGCCAACGTCCTGACTTTC
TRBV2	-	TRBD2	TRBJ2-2	CASTRAGGPTGELFF	TGTGCCAGCACGAGAGCGGGGGGGCCCACCGGGGAGCTGTTTTTT
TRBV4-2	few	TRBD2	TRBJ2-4	CASSQEITGGGGNIQYF	TGTGCCAGCAGCCAAGAGATCACGGGGGGTGGGGGAAACATTCAGTACTTC
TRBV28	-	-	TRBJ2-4	CASNPAGTLAKNIQYF	TGTGCCAGCAATCCAGCCGGTACCCTAGCCAAAAACATTCAGTACTTC
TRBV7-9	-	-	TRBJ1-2	CASSSIYYGYTF	TGTGCCAGCAGCTCGATCTACTATGGCTACACCTTC
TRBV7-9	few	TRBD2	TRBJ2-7	CASSSLLGGRNEQYF	TGTGCCAGCAGCTCGCTTTTAGGCGGGAGGAACGAGCAGTACTTC
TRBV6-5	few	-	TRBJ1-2	CASSYAYGGSYGYTF	TGTGCCAGCAGTTACGCCTACGGGGGATCCTATGGCTACACCTTC
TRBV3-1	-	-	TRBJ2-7	CASSQVLKGSAYEQYF	TGTGCCAGCAGCCAGGTTCTAAAGGGGTCCGCCTACGAGCAGTACTTC
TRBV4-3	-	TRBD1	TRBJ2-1	CASSQGAGGNEQFF	TGCGCCAGCAGCCAAGGGGCAGGGGGCAATGAGCAGTTCTTC
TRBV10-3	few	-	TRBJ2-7	CATSESETYEQYF	TGTGCCACCAGTGAGTCCGAAACCTACGAGCAGTACTTC
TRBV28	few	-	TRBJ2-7	CASSTGTGFPYEQYF	TGTGCCAGCAGTACAGGGACTGGCTTCCCCTACGAGCAGTACTTC
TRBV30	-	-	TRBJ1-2	CAWGGRGGYGYTF	TGTGCCTGGGGTGGACGAGGGGGTTATGGCTACACCTTC
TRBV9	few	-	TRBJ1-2	CASSVATIGYGYTF	TGTGCCAGCAGCGTAGCTACGATAGGTTATGGCTACACCTTC
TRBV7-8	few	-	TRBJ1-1	CASSFGGIRTEAFF	TGTGCCAGCAGCTTCGGGGGAATACGCACTGAAGCTTTCTTT
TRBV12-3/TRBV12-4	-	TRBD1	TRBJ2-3	CASSLRQGTDMQYF	TGTGCCAGCAGTTTAAGGCAGGGGACAGATATGCAGTATTTT
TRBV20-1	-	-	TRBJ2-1	CSAGPRVDEQFF	TGCAGTGCTGGACCCCGAGTCGATGAGCAGTTCTTC
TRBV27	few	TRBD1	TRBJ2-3	CASSTGQVRDTQYF	TGTGCCAGCAGCACTGGACAGGTCAGAGATACGCAGTATTTT
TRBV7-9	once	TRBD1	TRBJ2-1	CASSHAGTGWDEQFF	TGTGCCAGCAGCCATGCCGGGACAGGGTGGGATGAGCAGTTCTTC
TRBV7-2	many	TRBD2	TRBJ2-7	CASSLERGNYEQYF	TGTGCCAGCAGCTTAGAGCGGGGGAACTACGAGCAGTACTTC
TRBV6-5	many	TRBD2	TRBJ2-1	CASRRTSGGANEQFF	TGTGCCAGCAGACGGACTAGCGGGGGGGCCAATGAGCAGTTCTTC
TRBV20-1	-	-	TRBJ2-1	CSAPARLEGGNTGELFF	TGCAGTGCTCCAGCCCGTTTGGAAGGGGGGAACACCGGGGAGCTGTTCTTC
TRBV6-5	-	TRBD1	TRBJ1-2	CASTGGTAVTGYTF	TGTGCCAGCACCGGCGGGACAGCTGTTACGGGCTACACCTTC
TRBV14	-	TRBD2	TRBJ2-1	CASSQELLAGAYNEQFF	TGTGCCAGCAGCCAAGAACTACTAGCGGGGGCCTACAATGAGCAGTTCTTC
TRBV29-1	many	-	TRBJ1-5	CSVGDYNQPQHF	TGCAGCGTGGGGGATTACAATCAGCCCCAGCATTTT
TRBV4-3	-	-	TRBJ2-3	CAGSQDRRGATTDTQYF	TGCGCCGGCAGCCAAGATCGGAGGGGTGCGACCACAGATACGCAGTATTTT
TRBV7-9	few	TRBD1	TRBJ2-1	CASSDTGDLSYNEQFF	TGTGCCAGCAGCGATACAGGGGATTTATCCTACAATGAGCAGTTCTTC
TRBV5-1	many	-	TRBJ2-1	CASSLVVGRDNEQFF	TGCGCCAGCAGCTTGGTAGTAGGTCGGGACAATGAGCAGTTCTTC
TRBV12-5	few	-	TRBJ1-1	CASGLWGLNTEAFF	TGTGCTAGTGGTTTGTGGGGACTGAACACTGAAGCTTTCTTT